This TCR beta chain originates from a study of vaccination effects on CD4 cells after COVID-19 (dated by TCRdb to between 2021 and 2023). Concerning the study at large: After vaccination, three convalescent patients were sampled both early (day +14) and late (day +241, +227, +161 respectively). Across the study, the median time from the second dose to post-vaccine sampling was 72 days (range 14 to 241). The study compared SARS-CoV-2 spike-specific CD4+ TCR repertoires before and after mRNA vaccination in COVID-19 convalescent patients and infection-naive vaccine recipients. The full study included some 10 COVID-19 convalescent patients and a few SARS-CoV-2-naive healthy vaccine recipients. The Oncomine TCR Beta short-read assay on an Illumina iSeq 100 was used to sequence cultures from other donors in the study. General study outcomes and caveats: Among convalescent patients, the spike-reactive repertoire after vaccination was made up mainly of new vaccine-induced clones that were largely distinct from the clones induced by infection. Clones induced by infection and clones induced by vaccination both contracted markedly at late timepoints after vaccination, which fits with T cell responses waning over time. The study was limited by a small number of convalescent patients and lacked early post-infection timepoints.

The library came from the immunoSEQ multiplex PCR assay. TCR beta CDR3 sequencing was performed on DNA from the cultured, isolated CD4+ T cells. Processing in the source paper ran as follows. Non-productive TCR sequences were removed and reads were trimmed to the CDR3 region, keeping CDR3s of at least 7 amino acids. Antigen-specific clonotypes were identified using the MANAFEST web app by comparison of expansion in peptide wells against reference cultures. For clones to be considered positive, expansion at FDR<0.05 versus reference and all other wells, an odds ratio above 5, and a frequency above 0.1% in two replicate wells were required. A clonotype was defined as cross-reactive if the clonotype was significantly expanded both in SARS-CoV-2 spike wells and in at least one common cold coronavirus spike condition. Using the stringdist R package, CDR3 similarity was measured by Levenshtein distance, and unrooted trees were constructed with ape in R 3.6.1. Here the immuneACCESS table is served through TCRdb, limited to in-frame sequences with V and J called. Missing clones are a known gap in these copies; in checked studies unresolved V genes cover under half, and the rest lacks a known reason. The DNA was the basis for D and trimming; V, J and clone size are from that table. This sample comprises 13,000 to 15,000 clones, more than 70% of them detected only once. 20% to 25% of the sample belongs to the ten largest clones.

Taken from the germline V gene (reference sequence), the CDR1 and CDR2 loops are SEHNR and FQNEAQ. The CDR3 measures 16 amino acids from cysteine to phenylalanine. Just the 48-base CDR3 DNA is kept, in frame starting at base 1. The junction shows trimming of 4 bases on V and 4 bases on J, and the gene matches do not reach 10 bases of it. In the ViraFEST assay, PBMC were stimulated with viral peptide pools, and TCR sequencing was then used to find antigen-specific CD4+ T cell clonotypes based on their expansion. After around eleven days of culture, CD4+ T cells were isolated with the EasySep CD4+ T cell isolation kit. Convalescent patients had PCR-confirmed SARS-CoV-2 infection between March and December 2020, before Alpha, Beta and Delta variants emerged in the United States. Two doses of either the BNT162b2 or the mRNA-1273 mRNA SARS-CoV-2 vaccine were administered to participants. Each well held roughly 2.2 million PBMC cultured in IMDM containing approximately 5% human AB serum, 8 to 10 IU/ml IL-2 and gentamicin, along with roughly 10 ug/ml peptides. Half of the culture medium was replaced with fresh IL-2-containing medium on days 3 and 7. Unless noted otherwise, every peptide stimulation condition was grown in triplicate wells. Using Ficoll-Paque Plus gradient centrifugation, PBMC were separated from whole blood and then either used fresh or cryopreserved at -140C. The spike proteins of SARS-CoV-2 and of the common cold coronaviruses HCoV-NL63, HCoV-OC43 and HCoV-229E were spanned by overlapping peptide pools. Genomic DNA was extracted from cultured CD4+ T cells with the QIAamp micro DNA kit.

Points on this clone: It has no known antigen specificity. Base qualities were left out, and no much larger clone turns up one base away.

This sequence originates from a human donor who had a prior SARS-CoV-2 infection. This specimen consisted of CD4+ T cells from PBMCs cultured with HCoV-NL63 spike peptides, obtained after COVID-19 vaccination. Read against the paper, the sample's cell subset or site label means: HCoV-NL63 spike overlapping peptide pool stimulation. Here the chain combines TRBV7-9 and TRBJ2-1; 7 bases in the junction line up with TRBD1. The DNA reads TGTGCCAGCAGCTGGGGACAGTCGCTCGGTTACAATGAGCAGTTCTTC. It specifies CASSWGQSLGYNEQFF. Supplemented by the reference TRBV7-9 and TRBJ2-1 proteins around the CDR3, the complete variable domain is DTGVSQNPRHKITKRGQNVTFRCDPISEHNRLYWYRQTLGQGPEFLTYFQNEAQLEKSRLLSDRFSAERPKGSFSTLEIQRTEQGDSAMYLCASSWGQSLGYNEQFFGPGTRLTVL.